Listed below are T cell receptor beta chains from one sample, sequenced in a study of persistence of HIV-infected CD4 T cells. Assay: immunoSEQ multiplex PCR; the TCRdb copy retains only in-frame clones and omits some. The sample lists about 47,000 clones, roughly 90% seen once, with approximately 1.8% in the top ten. For these TCRs, the target antigens are not known. The material was CD4+ T cells sorted from PBMCs after approximately 19-hour stimulation, obtained from a patient who received antiretroviral therapy. Receptors were obtained from an adult man with HIV who was CMV-seropositive. Each CDR3 is given with its conserved first and last residue. The order of the fields is CDR3 DNA, CDR3 protein, J gene, clone size, V gene, D gene. D genes are given only for firm matches. Where a row states a size, it is once, few, many or the class of an expanded clone; other rows omit it.

CDR3nt: TGTGCCAGCAGCTTAGCGACTAGCCTCAGCACAGATACGCAGTATTTT
CDR3aa: CASSLATSLSTDTQYF
j_gene: TRBJ2-3
abundance: -
v_gene: TRBV7-2
d_gene: TRBD2

CDR3nt: TGTGCCAGCAGGAAACCCGGGCCAAGCCGGGGAAATGAGCAGTTCTTC
CDR3aa: CASRKPGPSRGNEQFF
j_gene: TRBJ2-1
abundance: -
v_gene: TRBV6-6
d_gene: -

CDR3nt: TGCGCCAGCAGCTTGGATTCATCGGACACAGATACGCAGTATTTT
CDR3aa: CASSLDSSDTDTQYF
j_gene: TRBJ2-3
abundance: -
v_gene: TRBV5-1
d_gene: -

CDR3nt: TGCAGCGTCCTGTTTTGGGGTCCGGGACAGCGGAACACTGAAGCTTTCTTT
CDR3aa: CSVLFWGPGQRNTEAFF
j_gene: TRBJ1-1
abundance: -
v_gene: TRBV29-1
d_gene: TRBD1

CDR3nt: TGTGCCAGCAGTTCTACGTTTTACACTGAAGCTTTCTTT
CDR3aa: CASSSTFYTEAFF
j_gene: TRBJ1-1
abundance: -
v_gene: TRBV6-5
d_gene: -

CDR3nt: TGTGCCAGCAGCTACGCGGCTAGCGGGGGTGACGAGACCCAGTACTTC
CDR3aa: CASSYAASGGDETQYF
j_gene: TRBJ2-5
abundance: -
v_gene: TRBV7-3
d_gene: TRBD2

CDR3nt: TGTGCCAGCAGTGAAACGGTCTATGGCTACACCTTC
CDR3aa: CASSETVYGYTF
j_gene: TRBJ1-2
abundance: -
v_gene: TRBV2
d_gene: -

CDR3nt: TGTGCCAGCAGCTTAGACCCTAGAATCGCCTACGAGCAGTACTTC
CDR3aa: CASSLDPRIAYEQYF
j_gene: TRBJ2-7
abundance: -
v_gene: TRBV7-2
d_gene: -

CDR3nt: TGTGCCAGCTCATTTTTCCCTTATAGCAATCAGCCCCAGCATTTT
CDR3aa: CASSFFPYSNQPQHF
j_gene: TRBJ1-5
abundance: -
v_gene: TRBV18
d_gene: -

CDR3nt: TGCGCCAGCAGCGTAACAGGGACAGGGAATCAGCCCCAGCATTTT
CDR3aa: CASSVTGTGNQPQHF
j_gene: TRBJ1-5
abundance: -
v_gene: TRBV5-1
d_gene: TRBD1

CDR3nt: TGCGCCAGCAGTGTGGGACCGGAGAACACTGAAGCTTTCTTT
CDR3aa: CASSVGPENTEAFF
j_gene: TRBJ1-1
abundance: few
v_gene: TRBV10-1
d_gene: -

CDR3nt: TGCGCCAGCAGCTTAGGAGGGTCTGGAAACACCATATATTTT
CDR3aa: CASSLGGSGNTIYF
j_gene: TRBJ1-3
abundance: -
v_gene: TRBV5-1
d_gene: -

CDR3nt: TGTGCCAGCAGCTTAGATCCGCCAGATACGCAGTATTTT
CDR3aa: CASSLDPPDTQYF
j_gene: TRBJ2-3
abundance: -
v_gene: TRBV7-3
d_gene: -

CDR3nt: TGTGCCAGCAGCGTAGCCCACTCGGGGGGCTCCTACGAGCAGTACTTC
CDR3aa: CASSVAHSGGSYEQYF
j_gene: TRBJ2-7
abundance: -
v_gene: TRBV9
d_gene: TRBD2